The 20 T cell receptor beta chains listed next were all sequenced from one sample in a study of beta chain features in type 1 diabetes. Overall study findings and caveats: Among all four CD4+ subsets, Type 1 diabetes patients had TCRB CDR3s that were moderately but significantly shorter.

No antigen is known for these receptors. Expressed TCRB transcripts were sequenced because the entire RNA isolate underwent reverse transcription. Only in-frame clones appear in the TCRdb table, and some are missing; sequencing was by immunoSEQ multiplex PCR. Of 550,000 to 850,000 clones listed, under 15% are singletons. Sequenced material: naive CD4+ T cells from blood. These receptors were obtained from a man between 18 and 29 years old with type 1 diabetes.

The V and J genes are TRBV30 and TRBJ1-5, with D possibly matching TRBD1 (5 bases). The germline V gene encodes CDR1 GTSNPN and CDR2 SVGIG (reference sequence). The CDR3 consists of 15 residues. Trimming removed 0 bases from V and 0 bases from J, with 9 bases in between. The CDR3, as DNA: TGTGCCTGGAGTGTGGGGCAGGCTAGCAATCAGCCCCAGCATTTT. It translates to CAWSVGQASNQPQHF.

This clone was seen only a few times. The V gene is TRBV5-1, the J gene TRBJ1-2; D unresolved. Germline V gene lookup returns CDR1 SGHRS and CDR2 YFSETQ. The germline V and J ends were trimmed by 0 bases and 8 bases, with 14 bases remaining between them. The CDR3 is 14 amino acids. CDR3 in DNA: TGCGCCAGCAGCTTGGTAGTGGACGGAGAGGGCTACACCTTC. This encodes CASSLVVDGEGYTF.

This clone has a handful of counts. The rearrangement uses TRBV7-9 and TRBJ1-2, with TRBD1 as a possible D gene (6 bases). CDR1 SEHNR and CDR2 FQNEAQ come from the germline V gene (reference sequence). The CDR3 consists of 13 residues. Trimming shortened V by 7 bases and J by 5 bases, and 14 bases separated the two germline ends. The CDR3 bases are TGTGCCAGCACCACGGAGGGGGATTATGGCTACACCTTC. Translating it yields CASTTEGDYGYTF.

Regarding this clone: This sample also contains other DNA sequences that code for the same CDR3. The V and J genes are TRBV19 and TRBJ2-1, with 7 bases lining up with TRBD1. The CDR3 extends over 13 amino acids. V lost 8 bases, J lost 2 bases, and 3 bases stayed unmatched. Per germline, CDR1 LNHDA and CDR2 SQIVND (reference sequence). CDR3 sequence: CASSGTAYNEQFF. The CDR3 nucleotides read TGTGCCAGTTCCGGGACAGCCTACAATGAGCAGTTCTTC.

This clone was seen only a few times. CDR3 loop: CASSLGTGTYEQYF. The CDR3 DNA sequence: TGTGCCAGCAGTTTAGGGACGGGGACCTACGAGCAGTACTTC. The rearrangement links TRBV28 to TRBJ2-7, with D perhaps matching TRBD1 or TRBD2 (5 bases each). Germline V gives CDR1 MDHEN, CDR2 SYDVKM. The V and J ends lost 2 bases and 2 bases respectively, with 10 bases between them. The CDR3 length is 14 residues.

The chain carries TRBV2 and TRBJ2-1; 10 bases fit TRBD1. The CDR3 is 14 amino acids. Germline values: CDR1 SNHLY, CDR2 FYNNEI. With V trimmed by 4 bases and J by 9 bases, 6 bases remained unmatched. Here the CDR3 DNA reads TGTGCCAGCAGTGGGGGGACAGGGGACGGTGAGCAGTTCTTC. As protein: CASSGGTGDGEQFF.

This clone was picked up a small number of times. This chain links TRBV5-1 with TRBJ1-1; D gene uncertain. Germline CDR1 and CDR2: SGHRS and YFSETQ. This CDR3 has 12 residues. Trimming pared 2 bases from V and 1 base from J, leaving 3 bases between. CDR3 protein: CASSFENTEAFF. As DNA, the CDR3 is TGCGCCAGCAGCTTTGAGAACACTGAAGCTTTCTTT.

This clone has more than one count but fewer than ten. This chain links TRBV9 with TRBJ2-1; D remains ambiguous. The CDR3 length is 14 residues. Germline V gives CDR1 SGDLS, CDR2 YYNGEE. V was clipped by 0 bases and J by 9 bases, with 13 bases between them. The CDR3: CASSVVSVAAEQFF. CDR3 DNA sequence: TGTGCCAGCAGCGTAGTATCTGTGGCTGCTGAGCAGTTCTTC.

The chain is built from TRBV30 and TRBJ1-5; no firm D call. Germline loops: CDR1 GTSNPN, CDR2 SVGIG (reference sequence). The CDR3 has 13 amino acids. The V end was cut by 5 bases, the J end by 2 bases, with 10 bases between. The CDR3 sequence: CAWHGLRNQPQHF. The CDR3, as DNA: TGTGCCTGGCACGGGTTGCGCAATCAGCCCCAGCATTTT.

This clone was found a few times. V usage is TRBV5-6 and J usage is TRBJ1-6, with no clear D. Trimming left V 0 bases short and J 9 bases short, with 19 bases between. The germline V gene has CDR1 SGHDT and CDR2 YYEEEE. The CDR3 sequence is 17 residues long. CDR3 loop: CASSLASVIIPISPLHF. CDR3 DNA: TGTGCCAGCAGCTTGGCGTCGGTTATAATCCCCATTTCACCCCTCCACTTT.

The V and J genes are TRBV7-2 and TRBJ2-1; 8 bases fit TRBD2. CDR3 size: 16 residues. Germline lookup yields CDR1 SGHTA and CDR2 FQGNSA. After removal of 2 bases from V and 8 bases from J, the junction contained 11 bases not matched to a gene. CDR3 sequence: CASSLIRGGRVHEQFF. In nucleotides, the CDR3 is TGTGCCAGCAGCTTAATCCGGGGGGGCCGGGTCCATGAGCAGTTCTTC.

The chain links TRBV13 to TRBJ2-7, with a weak D call TRBD1 (6 bases). Germline CDR1 is PRHDT and CDR2 is FYEKMQ (reference sequence). With 0 bases removed from V and 1 base from J, the gap between germline ends came to 10 bases. The CDR3 has 15 residues. The CDR3 coding sequence is TGTGCCAGCAGCTTAGGCGTCGGGACATCCTACGAGCAGTACTTC. It yields the protein CASSLGVGTSYEQYF.

This clone was detected a few times. CDR3 sequence: CSVRRPQGPSYGYTF. CDR3 DNA sequence: TGCAGCGTCAGAAGACCCCAGGGACCCAGCTATGGCTACACCTTC. The rearrangement links TRBV29-1 to TRBJ1-2; D is possibly TRBD1 (5 bases). V was cut by 6 bases and J by 4 bases, with 21 bases left in between. CDR1 and CDR2 (germline): SQVTM, ANQGSEA. The CDR3 length is 15 residues.

This clone has a handful of counts. The V call is TRBV14, the J call TRBJ2-1; tentatively, D is TRBD1 or TRBD2 (6 bases each). V shed 3 bases and J shed 10 bases, with 16 bases lying between them. This CDR3 contains 14 residues. The germline V gene has CDR1 SGHDN and CDR2 FVKESK. In DNA form, the CDR3 reads TGTGCCAGCAGCCACACGACACAGGGAGGCGAGCAGTTCTTC. Its protein is CASSHTTQGGEQFF.

This clone was counted a few times. The rearrangement uses TRBV28 and TRBJ1-1, with D uncertain. Germline CDR1 MDHEN, CDR2 SYDVKM. The length of the CDR3 is 12 residues. The V end lost 7 bases, the J end lost 0 bases, and 6 bases lay between the germline ends. The CDR3 loop reads CASKQMNTEAFF. The CDR3 nucleotides are TGTGCCAGCAAACAGATGAACACTGAAGCTTTCTTT.

This clone was detected only a few times. The chain combines TRBV21-1 with TRBJ2-4. TRBV21-1 is flagged as a pseudogene. This CDR3 region has 17 residues. The chain's CDR3 is CASSKRRPRLAKNIQYF. For the CDR3, the DNA is TGTGCCAGCAGCAAACGCCGACCCCGTCTAGCCAAAAACATTCAGTACTTC.

In its sample, this clone was seen a few times. The rearrangement links TRBV4-1 to TRBJ2-7; 7 bases match TRBD2. Germline assignment: CDR1 MGHRA and CDR2 YSYEKL. The CDR3 spans 15 residues. With V trimmed by 4 bases and J by 3 bases, 9 bases remained unmatched. Here the CDR3 DNA reads TGCGCCAGCAGCCTCGATCTAGCGGAGTACTACGAGCAGTACTTC. Translating gives CASSLDLAEYYEQYF.

This rearrangement joins TRBV7-8 to TRBJ2-1; D might be TRBD2 (6 bases). The CDR3 totals 15 residues. The ends were cut back, 1 base at V and 9 bases at J, with 16 bases in the middle. CDR1 and CDR2 from the germline V gene are SGHVS and FQNEAQ. The CDR3 sequence is CASSLGGVAATEQFF. Written as DNA, the CDR3 is TGTGCCAGCAGCTTAGGGGGGGTAGCCGCCACTGAGCAGTTCTTC.

This chain's CDR3 is CSVEGGHTEAFF. CDR3 coding DNA: TGCAGCGTTGAGGGGGGTCACACTGAAGCTTTCTTT. This chain uses TRBV29-1 with TRBJ1-1, with D perhaps matching TRBD1 (5 bases). This CDR3 is 12 amino acids long. The germline V and J ends were trimmed by 3 bases and 3 bases, with 8 bases remaining between them. CDR1 and CDR2 (germline): SQVTM, ANQGSEA.

V usage is TRBV6-5 and J usage is TRBJ1-2; 8 nucleotides line up with TRBD1. The CDR3 has 14 amino acids. V lost 6 bases and J lost 5; bases outside the gene matches: 8. From germline, CDR1 is MNHEY and CDR2 SVGAGI. This chain's CDR3 is CASRLDRGGYGYTF. In nucleotides, the CDR3 is TGTGCCAGCAGACTTGACAGGGGCGGTTATGGCTACACCTTC.